Sequencing of this T cell receptor beta chain was carried out in a study of cytomegalovirus exposure and HLA in healthy donors. Whole-study context: Unique TCRs numbering approximately 80 million, obtained from HLA-typed donors, made up an early data release. Notes on the study in general: The likely origin of a cluster of highly shared sequence variants was a sequencing artifact. Cytomegalovirus association was assigned to approximately 160 TCR beta chains. Because they were indistinguishable, some V segments, including TRBV6-2 and TRBV6-3, were excluded.

With 6 bases clipped from V and 5 bases from J, the junction kept 10 bases outside the gene matches. The germline gives CDR1 MDHEN, CDR2 SYDVKM. The CDR3 loop spans 15 amino acids. PCR employed 60 Vbeta and 13 Jbeta primers. The assay was immunoSEQ multiplex PCR, and TCRdb's table has in-frame clones only and misses some. The sample carries under 200,000 clones, around 82% recorded once. On this clone itself: The antigen is unknown.

Source material: PBMCs. V is TRBV28 and J is TRBJ2-3, with 8 bases that match TRBD1. The TCR originated in a male donor in good health and CMV-seronegative. In nucleotides, the CDR3 is TGTGCCAGCAGATCGGGACAGGTCGGCGGAGATACGCAGTATTTT. This encodes CASRSGQVGGDTQYF. Full variable domain (remainder filled in from reference TRBV28 and TRBJ2-3): DVKVTQSSRYLVKRTGEKVFLECVQDMDHENMFWYRQDPGLGLRLIYFSYDVKMKEKGDIPEGYSVSREKKERFSLILESASTNQTSMYLCASRSGQVGGDTQYFGPGTRLTVL.